This is a list of T cell receptor beta chains from one sample in a study of blood T cell repertoires in COVID-19. Clones were read by immunoSEQ multiplex PCR, and TCRdb kept only the in-frame ones, dropping some. The table has under 300,000 clones, about nine tenths seen once; the top ten hold more than 1%. The sample consisted of PBMCs or T cells enriched from blood (not recorded which). The receptors come from a human donor in a cohort exposed to, infected with or recovered from COVID-19 (not recorded which). The donor label of this sample is uncertain. The CDR3 runs from the conserved cysteine through the conserved F or W. Each record gives: J gene, D gene, clone size, V gene, CDR3 protein, CDR3 DNA. The D gene is left open where the match is weak. Clone size is stated in some rows and not others, as once, few, many or a class when expanded.

J gene: TRBJ2-2
D gene: TRBD2
clone size: NA
V gene: TRBV19
CDR3 protein: CASSPSSGTGELFF
CDR3 DNA: TGTGCCAGTAGTCCATCTAGCGGGACCGGGGAGCTGTTTTTT

J gene: TRBJ2-1
D gene: TRBD2
clone size: NA
V gene: TRBV5-1
CDR3 protein: CASSLEVAGAYNEQFF
CDR3 DNA: TGCGCCAGCAGCTTGGAGGTAGCGGGAGCCTACAATGAGCAGTTCTTC

J gene: TRBJ2-7
D gene: NA
clone size: NA
V gene: TRBV18
CDR3 protein: CASSPQSSSYEQYF
CDR3 DNA: TGTGCCAGCTCACCACAGAGTAGCTCCTACGAGCAGTACTTC

J gene: TRBJ1-1
D gene: NA
clone size: NA
V gene: TRBV9
CDR3 protein: CASSVAAGGEAFF
CDR3 DNA: TGTGCCAGCAGCGTAGCGGCTGGGGGGGAAGCTTTCTTT

J gene: TRBJ1-1
D gene: NA
clone size: NA
V gene: TRBV7-9
CDR3 protein: CASSLGAGTTEAFF
CDR3 DNA: TGTGCCAGCAGCTTAGGGGCGGGAACCACTGAAGCTTTCTTT

J gene: TRBJ1-4
D gene: NA
clone size: once
V gene: TRBV5-5
CDR3 protein: CASSSYEGPAEKLFF
CDR3 DNA: TGTGCCAGCAGCTCATATGAGGGTCCGGCTGAAAAACTGTTTTTT

J gene: TRBJ1-3
D gene: NA
clone size: NA
V gene: TRBV10-3
CDR3 protein: CAIMSTGGSGNTIYF
CDR3 DNA: TGTGCCATCATGTCGACAGGAGGCTCTGGAAACACCATATATTTT

J gene: TRBJ1-5
D gene: NA
clone size: NA
V gene: TRBV9
CDR3 protein: CASSVGADSSWQPQHF
CDR3 DNA: TGTGCCAGCAGCGTCGGTGCCGACAGTTCTTGGCAGCCCCAGCATTTT

J gene: TRBJ1-2
D gene: NA
clone size: NA
V gene: TRBV12-3/TRBV12-4
CDR3 protein: CASSPDSYGYTF
CDR3 DNA: TGTGCCAGCAGTCCAGACAGCTATGGCTACACCTTC

J gene: TRBJ2-3
D gene: NA
clone size: NA
V gene: TRBV19
CDR3 protein: CASSIDPRTGGTDTQYF
CDR3 DNA: TGTGCCAGTAGTATAGACCCCAGGACGGGGGGCACAGATACGCAGTATTTT

J gene: TRBJ2-4
D gene: NA
clone size: NA
V gene: TRBV5-5
CDR3 protein: CASSPGATKNIQYF
CDR3 DNA: TGTGCCAGCAGCCCCGGTGCCACCAAAAACATTCAGTACTTC

J gene: TRBJ1-5
D gene: TRBD1
clone size: NA
V gene: TRBV6-6
CDR3 protein: CASSYVQGAGNQPQHF
CDR3 DNA: TGTGCCAGCAGTTACGTCCAGGGGGCCGGCAATCAGCCCCAGCATTTT

J gene: TRBJ1-5
D gene: TRBD1
clone size: once
V gene: TRBV10-1
CDR3 protein: CASSDRDRGFCNQPQHF
CDR3 DNA: TGCGCCAGCAGTGATAGGGACAGGGGTTTTTGCAATCAGCCCCAGCATTTT

J gene: TRBJ2-5
D gene: TRBD1
clone size: NA
V gene: TRBV10-3
CDR3 protein: CAIGTGGFQETQYF
CDR3 DNA: TGTGCCATCGGGACAGGGGGTTTCCAAGAGACCCAGTACTTC

J gene: TRBJ1-5
D gene: NA
clone size: NA
V gene: TRBV30
CDR3 protein: CAWSVSSGVSQPQHF
CDR3 DNA: TGTGCCTGGAGTGTATCGTCAGGGGTGAGCCAGCCCCAGCATTTT

J gene: TRBJ1-3
D gene: NA
clone size: NA
V gene: TRBV7-9
CDR3 protein: CASRELSGNTIYF
CDR3 DNA: TGTGCCAGCAGGGAGTTGTCTGGAAACACCATATATTTT

J gene: TRBJ1-1
D gene: TRBD1
clone size: NA
V gene: TRBV18
CDR3 protein: CASSQGQTNTEAFF
CDR3 DNA: TGTGCCAGCTCACAGGGACAGACGAACACTGAAGCTTTCTTT

J gene: TRBJ1-1
D gene: NA
clone size: NA
V gene: TRBV6-2/TRBV6-3
CDR3 protein: CASSYGGLGTEAFF
CDR3 DNA: TGTGCCAGCAGTTACGGGGGCTTGGGCACTGAAGCTTTCTTT

J gene: TRBJ1-2
D gene: NA
clone size: NA
V gene: TRBV10-3
CDR3 protein: CAISLGGDQGYTF
CDR3 DNA: TGTGCCATCAGTTTGGGGGGGGACCAGGGCTACACCTTC

J gene: TRBJ1-2
D gene: NA
clone size: NA
V gene: TRBV12-5
CDR3 protein: CASGPVNSGYTF
CDR3 DNA: TGTGCTAGTGGTCCGGTCAATTCTGGCTACACCTTC

J gene: TRBJ2-1
D gene: NA
clone size: NA
V gene: TRBV24-1
CDR3 protein: CATSETGFSYNEQFF
CDR3 DNA: TGTGCCACCAGTGAGACAGGTTTCTCCTACAATGAGCAGTTCTTC

J gene: TRBJ2-7
D gene: NA
clone size: NA
V gene: TRBV2
CDR3 protein: CASSGQAYEQYF
CDR3 DNA: TGTGCCAGCAGTGGGCAAGCCTACGAGCAGTACTTC

J gene: TRBJ2-5
D gene: TRBD2
clone size: NA
V gene: TRBV27
CDR3 protein: CASSPGLAGSETQYF
CDR3 DNA: TGTGCCAGCAGCCCGGGACTAGCGGGGAGCGAGACCCAGTACTTC

J gene: TRBJ2-2
D gene: TRBD1
clone size: NA
V gene: TRBV10-2
CDR3 protein: CASSEEGAKTGELFF
CDR3 DNA: TGCGCCAGCAGTGAAGAGGGGGCGAAAACCGGGGAGCTGTTTTTT

J gene: TRBJ2-7
D gene: TRBD1
clone size: NA
V gene: TRBV7-9
CDR3 protein: CASRNKGASYEQYF
CDR3 DNA: TGTGCCAGCCGCAATAAGGGGGCATCCTACGAGCAGTACTTC

J gene: TRBJ2-2
D gene: NA
clone size: NA
V gene: TRBV4-1
CDR3 protein: CASSQDKRGTGELFF
CDR3 DNA: TGCGCCAGCAGCCAAGATAAACGGGGCACCGGGGAGCTGTTTTTT

J gene: TRBJ2-7
D gene: NA
clone size: NA
V gene: TRBV5-5
CDR3 protein: CASSTHPQGMGEQYF
CDR3 DNA: TGTGCCAGCAGCACACACCCACAGGGAATGGGCGAGCAGTACTTC

J gene: TRBJ1-1
D gene: NA
clone size: NA
V gene: TRBV11-2
CDR3 protein: CASSPTDTEAFF
CDR3 DNA: TGTGCCAGCAGCCCGACAGACACTGAAGCTTTCTTT

J gene: TRBJ1-5
D gene: NA
clone size: NA
V gene: TRBV27
CDR3 protein: CASSLELSQPQHF
CDR3 DNA: TGTGCCAGCAGTTTAGAGCTCTCTCAGCCCCAGCATTTT

J gene: TRBJ2-7
D gene: TRBD2
clone size: NA
V gene: TRBV5-1
CDR3 protein: CASRPDSGSYEQYF
CDR3 DNA: TGCGCCAGCAGGCCGGACAGCGGGAGCTACGAGCAGTACTTC

J gene: TRBJ2-7
D gene: NA
clone size: NA
V gene: TRBV19
CDR3 protein: CASSKGWGSYEQYF
CDR3 DNA: TGTGCCAGTAGTAAGGGGTGGGGCTCCTACGAGCAGTACTTC

J gene: TRBJ1-2
D gene: TRBD1
clone size: NA
V gene: TRBV29-1
CDR3 protein: CSVRQGDYGYTF
CDR3 DNA: TGCAGCGTGCGGCAGGGGGACTATGGCTACACCTTC

J gene: TRBJ2-3
D gene: NA
clone size: NA
V gene: TRBV24-1
CDR3 protein: CATSASEGADTQYF
CDR3 DNA: TGTGCCACCAGTGCCTCGGAGGGCGCAGATACGCAGTATTTT

J gene: TRBJ1-1
D gene: TRBD1
clone size: NA
V gene: TRBV19
CDR3 protein: CASSLGTGGLVTEAFF
CDR3 DNA: TGTGCCAGTAGCCTCGGCACAGGGGGCTTAGTCACTGAAGCTTTCTTT

J gene: TRBJ2-1
D gene: NA
clone size: once
V gene: TRBV7-7
CDR3 protein: CASSLESVRGKNEQFF
CDR3 DNA: TGTGCCAGCAGCTTAGAATCGGTGCGCGGGAAAAATGAGCAGTTCTTC